This T cell receptor (beta chain) was identified during a study of cytomegalovirus exposure and HLA in healthy donors. About the research overall: Some 90 million unique TCRs from HLA-typed donors were held in an early data release. The study, taken as a whole, reports: Later on, an analysis found that several of the most significant clusters appeared to be linked to common viral pathogens, which included parvovirus B19. Cytomegalovirus-associated status was assigned to about 150 TCR beta chains.

PCR used 60 Vbeta primers and 13 Jbeta primers. Repertoires were generated with immunoSEQ multiplex PCR, while TCRdb's copy carries only in-frame clones and drops some. The top ten hold under 9.5% of the sample, which has about 120,000 clones, over 60% seen once. This clone was observed a handful of times. Its matching antigen is unknown. The V end lost 0 bases, the J end lost 3 bases, and 6 bases lay between the germline ends. Germline V gene lookup returns CDR1 SGHNT and CDR2 YYREEE (reference sequence). The CDR3 has 14 amino acids. Sequenced: PBMCs. This chain connects TRBV5-4 to TRBJ1-4; possibly TRBD1 for D (5 bases). This receptor was obtained from a woman in her 40s in good health and CMV-seropositive. The CDR3 sequence: CASSLAGPNEKLFF. DNA for the CDR3: TGTGCCAGCAGCTTGGCAGGGCCTAATGAAAAACTGTTTTTT. Using reference TRBV5-4 and TRBJ1-4 for the parts outside the CDR3, the full variable domain is ETGVTQSPTHLIKTRGQQVTLRCSSQSGHNTVSWYQQALGQGPQFIFQYYREEENGRGNFPPRFSGLQFPNYSSELNVNALELDDSALYLCASSLAGPNEKLFFGSGTQLSVL.